What follows are 16 T cell receptor beta chains derived from one specimen sequenced in a study of T cell repertoires in cytomegalovirus infection. TCRdb itself ran the reads through MiXCR, one entry per CDR3 protein. The sample gives 110,000 to 150,000 distinct CDR3 sequences, about 6% of which show up once; about a sixth is in the top ten. Sequenced material: PBMCs. Receptor source: a human donor in good health (CMV status not recorded). Some clones in this sample may be carry-over from other donors' samples.

The chain joins TRBV20-1 to TRBJ2-1, with 10 bases lining up with TRBD2. The length of the CDR3 is 15 residues. J gave up 10 bases and V 0 bases, and 9 bases lay outside the gene matches. Germline V gene lookup returns CDR1 DFQATT and CDR2 SNEGSKA (reference sequence). The CDR3 bases are TGCAGTGCTAGAGATCCAAGCGGGGGGGCGTTCGAGCAGTTCTTC. Translating gives CSARDPSGGAFEQFF.

Of note for this clonotype: The conserved phenylalanine or tryptophan normally closing the CDR3 is absent here, so this likely arose from a read error. The chain links TRBV28 to TRBJ2-5; TRBD1 aligns across 8 bases. J was trimmed by 6 bases and V by 4 bases; bases with no gene match: 7. The CDR3 extends over 14 amino acids. Germline-derived CDR1 and CDR2 are MDHEN and SYDVKM. The CDR3 bases are TGTGCCAGCAGTTCGGGCAGGGGGCGAAAGACCCAGTACCTC. Protein: CASSSGRGRKTQYL.

The table lists this clonotype with a few counts. The chain recombines TRBV19 with TRBJ2-5; possible D gene TRBD2, 7 bases. V was shortened by 10 bases and J by 5 bases, with 26 bases between the two germline ends. From germline, CDR1 is LNHDA and CDR2 SQIVND (reference sequence). CDR3 length: 16 amino acids. For the CDR3, the DNA is TGTGCCACAAATTCTCGAGGGGGGGCCGGTGCGGAGACCCAGTACTTC. The encoded protein is CATNSRGGAGAETQYF.

The gene calls are TRBV20-1 and TRBJ1-1; D is unclear. Germline loops: CDR1 DFQATT, CDR2 SNEGSKA (reference sequence). This CDR3 has 13 amino acids. Trimming stripped 7 bases from V and 1 base from J, with 13 bases between. The CDR3 region is CSGRFDGNTEAFF. The CDR3 region has the DNA TGCAGTGGAAGATTTGACGGGAACACTGAAGCTTTCTTT.

This clonotype has a count of ten or more. V is TRBV5-4 and J is TRBJ2-3, with D perhaps matching TRBD2 (7 bases). The CDR3 has 16 amino acids. Germline V gene data show CDR1 as SGHNT and CDR2 as YYREEE (reference sequence). With 4 bases removed from V and 2 bases from J, the gap between germline ends came to 17 bases. CDR3 loop: CASSRGGLENTDTQYF. The CDR3 DNA reads as TGTGCCAGCAGCAGGGGGGGGCTTGAAAACACAGATACGCAGTATTTT.

This clonotype was recorded only once. V gene TRBV28 combines with J gene TRBJ1-4; D is unclear. The CDR3 is 12 residues long. CDR1 and CDR2 from the germline V gene are MDHEN and SYDVKM. V gave up 7 bases and J gave up 3 bases, with 6 bases separating them. DNA of the CDR3: TGTGCCAGCAAAAGGTCTAATGAAAAACTGTTTTTT. Translated: CASKRSNEKLFF.

The sample holds many counts of this clonotype. This chain links TRBV7-2 with TRBJ2-7; D is unresolved. The V and J ends lost 1 base and 0 bases respectively, with 7 bases between them. The CDR3 loop spans 14 amino acids. CDR1 and CDR2 (germline): SGHTA, FQGNSA. As DNA, the CDR3 is TGTGCCAGCAGCTTAGTTCTTGGCTCCTACGAGCAGTACTTC. Translation gives CASSLVLGSYEQYF. Drawing the rest from reference TRBV7-2 and TRBJ2-7, the complete variable domain is GAGVSQSPSNKVTEKGKDVELRCDPISGHTALYWYRQSLGQGLEFLIYFQGNSAPDKSGLPSDRFSAERTGGSVSTLTIQRTQQEDSAVYLCASSLVLGSYEQYFGPGTRLTVT.

V usage is TRBV20-1 and J usage is TRBJ1-2; possibly TRBD1 for D (5 bases). The CDR3 loop spans 12 amino acids. Germline-derived CDR1 and CDR2 are DFQATT and SNEGSKA (reference sequence). Trimming pared 2 bases from V and 4 bases from J, leaving 8 bases between. This CDR3 reads CSARRTIYGYTF. The DNA of the CDR3 is TGCAGTGCTAGACGGACAATCTATGGCTACACCTTC.

This clonotype was picked up many times. This chain links TRBV7-3 with TRBJ2-5, with 7 bases identical to TRBD1. CDR1 is SGHTA and CDR2 is FQGTGA in the germline V gene. CDR3 length: 14 amino acids. With V trimmed by 5 bases and J by 2 bases, 5 bases remained unmatched. This CDR3 reads CASSQTGSQETQYF. For the CDR3, the DNA is TGTGCCAGCAGCCAGACAGGGTCACAAGAGACCCAGTACTTC.

V is TRBV6-2 or TRBV6-3 and J is TRBJ2-1, with D maybe TRBD2 (5 bases). This CDR3 has 14 residues. In germline, CDR1 is MNHEY, CDR2 SVGEGT. Trimming pared 2 bases from V and 0 bases from J, leaving 5 bases between. The CDR3 nucleotides read TGTGCCAGCAGTTACGAGGGCTCCTACAATGAGCAGTTCTTC. It specifies CASSYEGSYNEQFF.

J is TRBJ1-2 and V is TRBV29-1; the match to TRBD1 covers 7 bases. In germline, CDR1 is SQVTM, CDR2 ANQGSEA. The CDR3 has 15 amino acids. Trimming cost V 7 bases and J 5 bases; bases outside gene matches: 16. CDR3 region: CSAVSVEQGSYGYTF. In DNA form, the CDR3 reads TGCAGCGCGGTATCCGTAGAACAGGGGAGTTATGGCTACACCTTC.

Ten or more counts support this clonotype. The chain carries TRBV6-2 or TRBV6-3 and TRBJ2-2; possible D gene TRBD1, 6 bases. There are 15 residues in the CDR3. Germline V gene sequence: CDR1 MNHEY, CDR2 SVGEGT. V lost 2 bases and J lost 5, with 12 bases in between. The CDR3 spells CASSYAQGRTGELFF. The CDR3, as DNA: TGTGCCAGCAGTTACGCTCAGGGGCGGACCGGGGAGCTGTTTTTT.

This clonotype turned up a few times. The genes are TRBV9 and TRBJ2-7; no firm D call. This CDR3 contains 15 residues. V lost 4 bases to trimming and J lost 1 base, with 15 bases between them. Looked up from germline, CDR1 is SGDLS and CDR2 is YYNGEE. DNA for the CDR3: TGTGCCAGCAGCCAGGACCTGGGTCCTTCCTACGAGCAGTACTTC. This encodes CASSQDLGPSYEQYF.

This clonotype was recorded at least ten times. The rearrangement joins TRBV7-8 to TRBJ2-3; D unclear. The CDR3 totals 14 residues. Trimming pared 0 bases from V and 3 bases from J, leaving 7 bases between. Germline V CDR1 and CDR2: SGHVS, FQNEAQ. Written as DNA, the CDR3 is TGTGCCAGCAGCTTAGCACGGCGGACAGATACGCAGTATTTT. Protein product: CASSLARRTDTQYF.

This clonotype was counted ten times or more. The chain combines TRBV5-6 with TRBJ2-3, with 8 bases matching TRBD2. The CDR3 sequence is 16 residues long. After removal of 1 base from V and 10 bases from J, the junction contained 14 bases not matched to a gene. Germline loops: CDR1 SGHDT, CDR2 YYEEEE. The DNA of the CDR3 is TGTGCCAGCAGCTTGAAACGGGGGGGCAGAGGTTTATCGCAGTATTTT. This codes for CASSLKRGGRGLSQYF.

This clonotype occurred many times. This chain links TRBV11-2 with TRBJ1-1; no clear D. V lost 5 bases and J lost 6, with 13 bases in between. The CDR3 runs to 13 residues. Germline V CDR1 and CDR2: SGHAT, FQNNGV. As DNA, the CDR3 is TGTGCCAGCAGCCTCCCGGCGAATCCTGAAGCTTTCTTT. Its translation: CASSLPANPEAFF.